A selection of T cell receptor beta chains follows, all from one sample in a study of T-cell memory formation after mild COVID-19. TCRdb processed the 5' RACE reads anew with MiXCR; each CDR3 protein has one entry. The sample holds 200,000 to 250,000 distinct CDR3 sequences, 15% seen once. The material sequenced was PBMCs or a T cell subset sorted from them (not recorded which). The source is an adult woman who had mild COVID-19 (a few samples of this study predate the infection). Cell type and time point are not known. Both conserved end residues are trimmed from each CDR3. Fields, in order: J gene, V gene, CDR3 protein.

TRBJ2-7 TRBV20-1 SALVGLEQY
TRBJ2-6 TRBV5-6 ASSLPAQGVSGANVLT
TRBJ2-7 TRBV7-2 ASSLGSGAYEQY
TRBJ2-1 TRBV7-6 ASSLGENNEQF
TRBJ2-3 TRBV28 ATGGQGAGTDTQY
TRBJ1-1 TRBV14 ASSQPGMNTEAF
TRBJ2-6 TRBV5-6 ASSLGPPSGANVLT
TRBJ1-1 TRBV3-1 ASSLSVNEAF
TRBJ2-1 TRBV6-6 ASSWQSSYNEQF
TRBJ1-5 TRBV7-2 ASSSGQVNQPQH
TRBJ2-7 TRBV4-1 ASSQAGTYSYEQY
TRBJ2-5 TRBV2 ASQLGTQY
TRBJ2-7 TRBV20-1 SARRGLNYEQY
TRBJ2-5 TRBV10-3 AISEVAREETQY
TRBJ2-1 TRBV12-3/TRBV12-4 ASSPLLGRNNEQF
TRBJ1-1 TRBV5-1 ASSLDQGLTEAF
TRBJ2-2 TRBV5-6 ASSRSTGELF
TRBJ2-5 TRBV5-1 ASSLGRDSETQY
TRBJ2-3 TRBV5-1 ASSHSTDTQY
TRBJ1-1 TRBV3-1 ASSRQSGWGTEAF
TRBJ2-2 TRBV5-1 ASSLDAFTGELF
TRBJ1-5 TRBV15 ATGPGQRANQPQH
TRBJ2-7 TRBV27 ATRRTGPSYEQY
TRBJ2-5 TRBV3-1 ASRDTGNQETQY
TRBJ2-3 TRBV20-1 SARDPRRGTTDTQY
TRBJ2-7 TRBV5-1 ASSLQASGGSRYEQY
TRBJ2-1 TRBV7-9 ASTPTSGRLVSYNEQF
TRBJ2-4 TRBV6-2/TRBV6-3 ASSPAGSEDIQY
TRBJ2-3 TRBV5-1 ASSHPGFWDTQY
TRBJ2-7 TRBV3-1 ASSQDGRTSGAGEQY
TRBJ1-2 TRBV10-3 AITPDDSHNYGYT
TRBJ2-4 TRBV7-9 ASSDGQDIAKNIQY
TRBJ2-2 TRBV4-1 ASSQPPGQNTGELF
TRBJ2-1 TRBV4-1 ASSHGTSGGGEQF
TRBJ2-7 TRBV5-5 ASSLASGYEQY
TRBJ2-1 TRBV7-9 ASSLTDRVQF
TRBJ2-7 TRBV7-9 ASSSPLALSYEQY
TRBJ1-1 TRBV18 ASSPFGGGMSTEAF
TRBJ2-5 TRBV7-9 ASSPRTVATLQETQY
TRBJ1-2 TRBV27 ASSVRGYQAYGYT
TRBJ2-7 TRBV5-1 ASSLRDADGEQY
TRBJ2-1 TRBV5-6 ASSNSGSYNEQF
TRBJ2-7 TRBV20-1 SARNLDRAKYEQY
TRBJ2-1 TRBV5-1 ASSLVSGRGGDHEQF
TRBJ1-1 TRBV11-2 ASSFVREGTEAF
TRBJ2-1 TRBV12-3/TRBV12-4 ASSARNEQF